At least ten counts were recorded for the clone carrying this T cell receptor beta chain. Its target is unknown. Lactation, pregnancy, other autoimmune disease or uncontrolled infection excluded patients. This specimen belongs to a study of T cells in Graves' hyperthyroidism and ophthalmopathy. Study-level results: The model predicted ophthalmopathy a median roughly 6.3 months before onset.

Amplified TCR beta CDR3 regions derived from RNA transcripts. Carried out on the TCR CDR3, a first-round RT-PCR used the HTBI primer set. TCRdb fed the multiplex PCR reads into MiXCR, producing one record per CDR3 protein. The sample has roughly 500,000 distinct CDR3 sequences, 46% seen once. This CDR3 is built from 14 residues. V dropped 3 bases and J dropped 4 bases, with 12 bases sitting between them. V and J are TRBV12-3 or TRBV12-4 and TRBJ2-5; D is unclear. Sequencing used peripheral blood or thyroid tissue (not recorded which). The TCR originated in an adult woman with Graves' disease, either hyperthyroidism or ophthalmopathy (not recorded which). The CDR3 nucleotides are TGTGCCAGCAGTTTTGATACCCTATCAGAGACCCAGTACTTC. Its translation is CASSFDTLSETQYF.